This TCR beta chain was captured in a study of T cell repertoires in cytomegalovirus infection. Study-level background: Recently identified HLA-C-restricted and well-studied HLA-B-restricted CMV epitopes were used. The public TCR beta signatures pointed to both CMV infection and matching HLA type. General study points: Frequencies of public TCR beta families were cumulated, and this identified carriers of CMV plus the relevant HLA. HLA-C-restricted CMV-specific TCR beta clonotypes prevailed in the ex vivo response.

One entry per CDR3 protein, called by TCRdb with MiXCR from the reads. Of about 830,000 distinct CDR3 sequences detected, 32% appear once; the ten largest clones hold around 12%. This clonotype was observed a handful of times. No antigen is known for it. V lost 0 bases and J lost 4, with 19 bases in between. The CDR3 loop spans 18 amino acids. Germline loops: CDR1 SEHNR, CDR2 FQNEAQ (reference sequence). The specimen was cultured CD8+ T cells from PBMCs, collected from culture after CMV antigen stimulation. The source of this sequence is a human donor in good health (CMV status not recorded). Some clones in this sample may be carry-over from other donors' samples. V gene TRBV7-9 combines with J gene TRBJ2-1; D gene unclear. Written as DNA, the CDR3 is TGTGCCAGCAGCTTAGCGTCCCAAGGAACTCCATTGTACAATGAGCAGTTCTTC. It yields the protein CASSLASQGTPLYNEQFF.